This TCR beta chain was documented in a study of blood T cell repertoires in COVID-19. Study at large: Samples came from the United States, Italy and Spain, spanning acute and convalescent COVID-19. Sources were T cells, B-cell-depleted T cells, or PBMCs; the material itself was cDNA or gDNA.

Original analysis: Reference gene primer amplification in the assay estimated nucleated cell counts. Assay: immunoSEQ multiplex PCR; the TCRdb copy retains only in-frame clones and omits some. That table gives V, J and clone size, and the DNA gave D and trimming. The repertoire includes almost 350,000 clones, 89% of them detected once, and over 3.5% sits in the top ten. Patients at the Seattle site were enrolled during active infection and followed longitudinally. CDR3 length equals 14 residues. V shed 4 bases and J 3 bases; nucleotides not matched to a gene: 3. Germline V gene sequence: CDR1 SNHLY, CDR2 FYNNEI.

Material: peripheral blood. This receptor was taken from a woman in her fifties or sixties with COVID-19, enrolled during active disease. This chain uses TRBV2 with TRBJ1-2, with 9 bases lining up with TRBD1. The CDR3 nucleotides read TGTGCCAGCAGTGGGGACAGGGCTTACTATGGCTACACCTTC. Protein product: CASSGDRAYYGYTF.